This T cell receptor beta chain is drawn from a study of blood T cell repertoires in COVID-19. Study background: Material from acute and convalescent COVID-19 was sourced from the United States, Italy and Spain. Sources were T cells, B-cell-depleted T cells, or PBMCs; the material itself was cDNA or gDNA.

V lost 4 bases and J lost 6; bases outside the gene matches: 4. Germline-derived CDR1 and CDR2 are SGHTA and FQGNSA. The CDR3 extends over 13 amino acids. How the authors handled the data: Reference gene primer amplification yielded estimated nucleated cell counts. Produced via immunoSEQ multiplex PCR; TCRdb's table is partial and in-frame only. V and J calls and clone size are those listed in that table; D and trimming were worked out from the DNA. The table records about 70,000 clones, 85% to 90% of them present only once. Sequenced: peripheral blood. V gene TRBV7-2 combines with J gene TRBJ2-7; 9 bases are shared with TRBD1. This sequence was found in a man in his fifties with active COVID-19. The CDR3 loop is CASSSDRGSEQYF. The CDR3 DNA reads as TGTGCCAGCAGCTCGGACAGGGGAAGCGAGCAGTACTTC.